The following is a T cell receptor (beta chain) sequence with its context. This CDR3 has 14 residues. The germline V and J ends were trimmed by 0 bases and 7 bases, with 10 bases remaining between them. The germline V gene has CDR1 MNHNS and CDR2 SASEGT. These data originate in a study of OX40 agonist ivuxolimab in advanced cancers. The protocol was immunoSEQ multiplex PCR, while the TCRdb copy is restricted to in-frame clones and leaves out a portion. This table has about 88,000 clones, 85% appearing once. The chain combines TRBV6-1 with TRBJ1-5; D is unresolved. The sequencing used CD4+ or CD8+ T cells sorted from blood, collected in a trial of the OX40 agonist ivuxolimab. The TCR originated in an adult with an advanced solid tumor such as melanoma, head and neck, liver or kidney cancer. DNA for the CDR3: TGTGCCAGCAGTGAAGCGCTGATTGGCCAGCCCCAGCATTTT. Its protein is CASSEALIGQPQHF.